Listed here is a single TCR beta chain. This sample is part of a study of technical replicates of blood from a handful of donors. This CDR3 is built from 16 residues. Trimming cost V 5 bases and J 5 bases; bases outside gene matches: 10. Germline V gene lookup returns CDR1 LNHDA and CDR2 SQIVND (reference sequence). Produced via immunoSEQ multiplex PCR; TCRdb's table is partial and in-frame only. The sample yields 56,000 or so clones, 93% seen once. The source is a human donor in good health. Some clones in this sample may be carry-over from other donors' samples. Sequencing was performed on PBMCs. V is TRBV19 and J is TRBJ2-5; 11 positions agree with TRBD1. The CDR3 bases are TGTGCCAGTAGTCCATGGACAGGGGGCGCGGGGGAGACCCAGTACTTC. The encoded protein is CASSPWTGGAGETQYF.